The T cell receptor (beta chain) under discussion was sequenced for a study of shared clonotypes between healthy human individuals. Trimming took off 5 bases at V and 2 bases at J, with 12 bases between the two ends. Per germline, CDR1 SGHTA and CDR2 FQGTGA. There are 14 residues in the CDR3. Investigators spread the genomic DNA of each subset evenly over several immunoSEQ plates. Replicate sorted-subset PCRs were loaded with around 200 ng DNA, roughly 33,000 T cell genomes. The data were produced by immunoSEQ multiplex PCR, yet TCRdb's version contains in-frame clones alone and is incomplete. This table holds about 530,000 clones, 90% to 97% found once.

The chain uses TRBV7-3 and TRBJ1-2; D gene uncertain. Material: naive CD4+ T cells sorted from blood. Subset defined: CD45RA+ positively selected. The origin of this receptor is a woman in her 30s in good health. The CDR3 reads CASSLGTGNYGYTF. DNA for the CDR3: TGTGCCAGCAGCCTTGGAACGGGCAACTATGGCTACACCTTC.